A single sample is the source of the 29 T cell receptor beta chains below, sequenced in a study of OX40 agonist ivuxolimab in advanced cancers. The protocol was immunoSEQ multiplex PCR, while the TCRdb copy is restricted to in-frame clones and leaves out a portion. This sample carries fewer than 70,000 clones, about 88% of them seen once, and the ten largest clones take 2% to 2.5%. This specimen consisted of CD4+ or CD8+ T cells sorted from blood, obtained in a trial of the OX40 agonist ivuxolimab. All receptors derive from an adult with an advanced solid tumor such as melanoma, head and neck, liver or kidney cancer.

This chain links TRBV10-1 with TRBJ2-3; D is ambiguous. CDR3 length: 14 residues. Trimming pared 3 bases from V and 4 bases from J, leaving 11 bases between. CDR1 is WNHNN, CDR2 SYGVQD, per germline (reference sequence). The CDR3, as DNA: TGCGCCAGCAGTGACAACCGGGTTGCAGATACGCAGTATTTT. Its translation is CASSDNRVADTQYF.

This clone was found a few times. The chain uses TRBV5-6 and TRBJ2-2; tentatively, D is TRBD1 or TRBD2 (5 bases each). Germline V gene data show CDR1 as SGHDT and CDR2 as YYEEEE. This CDR3 is 14 amino acids long. Trimming took 1 base from V and 4 from J, leaving 8 bases between them. The CDR3 sequence is CASSLWGFTGELFF. The CDR3 DNA reads TGTGCCAGCAGCTTGTGGGGGTTCACCGGGGAGCTGTTTTTT.

This clone was seen more than once but under ten times. The chain employs TRBV6-1 and TRBJ2-1, with a tentative D call TRBD1 (6 bases). Trimming stripped 6 bases from V and 0 bases from J, with 12 bases between. In germline, CDR1 is MNHNS, CDR2 SASEGT. The CDR3 covers 15 residues. In DNA, the CDR3 is TGTGCCAGCAGCATTGGACAGTCCTCCTACAATGAGCAGTTCTTC. Protein: CASSIGQSSYNEQFF.

This rearrangement joins TRBV2 to TRBJ2-3; TRBD1 aligns across 8 bases. J was trimmed by 1 base and V by 5 bases; bases with no gene match: 2. The CDR3 totals 14 residues. Germline V gene data show CDR1 as SNHLY and CDR2 as FYNNEI. This CDR3 reads CASSPGQGTDTQYF. In nucleotides, the CDR3 is TGTGCCAGCAGTCCGGGACAGGGCACAGATACGCAGTATTTT.

This clone was seen just once. The V call is TRBV7-9, the J call TRBJ1-2; possible D gene TRBD1, 6 bases. This CDR3 has 15 amino acids. The germline gives CDR1 SEHNR, CDR2 FQNEAQ (reference sequence). V was pared by 5 bases and J by 1 base, with 14 bases between. This chain's CDR3 is CASSPWTEGNYGYTF. CDR3 nucleotides: TGTGCCAGCAGCCCTTGGACAGAGGGTAACTATGGCTACACCTTC.

The CDR3 region has the DNA TGTGCCGGCGCGGAGGGGTTGAATCAGCCCCAGCATTTT. Residues: CAGAEGLNQPQHF. This chain links TRBV10-3 with TRBJ1-5, with D possibly matching TRBD1 (5 bases). The CDR3 contains 13 residues. Germline V lookup: CDR1 ENHRY, CDR2 SYGVKD. The V and J ends lost 11 bases and 4 bases respectively, with 15 bases between them.

V usage is TRBV6-6 and J usage is TRBJ2-3, with 7 positions matching TRBD2. With V trimmed by 5 bases and J by 1 base, 0 bases remained unmatched. Germline values: CDR1 MNHNY, CDR2 SVGAGI (reference sequence). The length of the CDR3 is 13 residues. The chain's CDR3 is CASSSGGTDTQYF. Here the CDR3 DNA reads TGTGCCAGCAGTAGCGGGGGCACAGATACGCAGTATTTT.

This clone has a single count. The genes are TRBV30 and TRBJ1-5; tentatively, D is TRBD1 (6 bases). The CDR3 runs 15 residues. Per germline, CDR1 GTSNPN and CDR2 SVGIG (reference sequence). V was cut by 0 bases and J by 7 bases, with 16 bases left in between. The CDR3: CAWSVSRGARQPQHF. DNA of the CDR3: TGTGCCTGGAGTGTAAGTCGGGGGGCAAGACAGCCCCAGCATTTT.

This CDR3 reads CASTFAQGHNQPQHF. The CDR3 DNA follows: TGTGCCAGCACCTTCGCCCAGGGTCACAATCAGCCCCAGCATTTT. The V call is TRBV28, the J call TRBJ1-5, with D tentatively TRBD1 (5 bases). V lost 7 bases to trimming and J lost 3 bases, with 16 bases between them. The CDR3 is made up of 15 amino acids. CDR1 is MDHEN and CDR2 is SYDVKM in the germline V gene.

The J gene is TRBJ2-1, the V gene TRBV14; 16 nucleotides align to TRBD2. The junction had 12 bases not matched to a gene; V was cut back by 4 bases and J by 0 bases. The CDR3 is 21 amino acids. The germline gives CDR1 SGHDN, CDR2 FVKESK. CDR3 protein: CASSRAVHGTSGRGSYNEQFF. The DNA of the CDR3 is TGTGCCAGCAGCCGAGCGGTACATGGGACTAGCGGGAGGGGCTCCTACAATGAGCAGTTCTTC.

J is TRBJ2-5 and V is TRBV11-2; 11 bases agree with TRBD2. CDR3 length: 16 amino acids. The germline V gene has CDR1 SGHAT and CDR2 FQNNGV. Trimming removed 5 bases from V and 4 bases from J; junction bases left unmatched: 9. For the CDR3, the DNA is TGTGCCAGCAGCATGAATAGCGGGGGGGCTGGAGAGACCCAGTACTTC. It encodes CASSMNSGGAGETQYF. Filled out from reference TRBV11-2 and TRBJ2-5, the complete variable domain reads EAGVAQSPRYKIIEKRQSVAFWCNPISGHATLYWYQQILGQGPKLLIQFQNNGVVDDSQLPKDRFSAERLKGVDSTLKIQPAKLEDSAVYLCASSMNSGGAGETQYFGPGTRLLVL.

The chain uses TRBV5-8 and TRBJ1-2, with TRBD1 identical over 7 bases. The germline V gene encodes CDR1 SGHTS and CDR2 YDEGEE. V dropped 2 bases and J dropped 8; count of bases not matched to a gene: 6. This CDR3 is built from 13 residues. The CDR3 nucleotides read TGTGCCAGCAGCTTAATTGACAGGGACGGCTACACCTTC. Translated, it gives CASSLIDRDGYTF. Combining the CDR3 with reference TRBV5-8 and TRBJ1-2 gives the whole variable domain EAGVTQSPTHLIKTRGQQATLRCSPISGHTSVYWYQQALGLGLQFLLWYDEGEERNRGNFPPRFSGRQFPNYSSELNVNALELEDSALYLCASSLIDRDGYTFGSGTRLTVV.

This clone was observed a few times. CDR3 sequence: CASTPGRGLGYEQYF. In nucleotides, the CDR3 is TGTGCCAGCACTCCCGGGAGGGGGCTCGGGTACGAGCAGTACTTC. The V gene is TRBV6-5, the J gene TRBJ2-7; weak D call: TRBD2 (8 bases). V gave up 7 bases and J gave up 4 bases, with 20 bases separating them. The CDR3 has 15 residues. CDR1 and CDR2 (germline): MNHEY, SVGAGI.

This clone has a single count. The CDR3 protein is CASSVGRGYTDTQYF. CDR3 sequence (DNA): TGTGCCAGCAGCGTAGGGAGGGGATACACAGATACGCAGTATTTT. The rearrangement uses TRBV9 and TRBJ2-3; weak D call: TRBD2 (6 bases). This CDR3 spans 15 amino acids. The ends were cut back, 0 bases at V and 2 bases at J, with 10 bases in the middle. Looked up from germline, CDR1 is SGDLS and CDR2 is YYNGEE.

This chain joins TRBV7-2 and TRBJ1-3; D gene unclear. V shed 2 bases and J shed 0 bases, with 5 bases lying between them. The germline V gene has CDR1 SGHTA and CDR2 FQGNSA. The CDR3 runs 14 residues. CDR3 DNA: TGTGCCAGCAGCTTAATATACTCTGGAAACACCATATATTTT. Its translation: CASSLIYSGNTIYF.

This clone was counted only a few times. The chain uses TRBV6-4 and TRBJ2-1; TRBD2 aligns across 9 bases. The junction had 8 bases not matched to a gene; V was cut back by 5 bases and J by 6 bases. The V gene's germline CDR1 is MRHNA and CDR2 SNTAGT. This CDR3 comprises 15 residues. In DNA, the CDR3 is TGTGCCAGCAGTATGATAGCGGGAGAGCTCAATGAGCAGTTCTTC. This encodes CASSMIAGELNEQFF.

The V gene is TRBV7-8, the J gene TRBJ1-4, with TRBD1 identical over 8 bases. The V and J ends lost 5 bases and 4 bases, in that order; junction bases with no gene match: 6. CDR3 length: 15 residues. Germline V gene sequence: CDR1 SGHVS, CDR2 FQNEAQ. The CDR3 loop reads CASSPTTGVNEKLFF. In nucleotides, the CDR3 is TGTGCCAGCAGCCCCACGACAGGGGTTAATGAAAAACTGTTTTTT. The whole variable domain, remainder taken from reference TRBV7-8 and TRBJ1-4, is GAGVSQSPRYKVAKRGQDVALRCDPISGHVSLFWYQQALGQGPEFLTYFQNEAQLDKSGLPSDRFFAERPEGSVSTLKIQRTQQEDSAVYLCASSPTTGVNEKLFFGSGTQLSVL.

The rearrangement links TRBV7-9 to TRBJ2-3; D gene uncertain. Trimming removed 3 bases at V and 4 bases at J, with 5 bases between. The CDR3 sequence is 12 residues long. Germline V gives CDR1 SEHNR, CDR2 FQNEAQ (reference sequence). The CDR3 DNA sequence: TGTGCCAGCAGCTTCGGCGCAGATACGCAGTATTTT. This translates into CASSFGADTQYF.

The chain carries TRBV6-5 and TRBJ2-1; 8 bases line up with TRBD2. The ends lost 2 bases at V and 8 bases at J; junction bases unmatched: 8. The CDR3 totals 15 residues. Germline V lookup: CDR1 MNHEY, CDR2 SVGAGI. For the CDR3, the DNA is TGTGCCAGCAGTTACAGGCAGCGGGGGAAGTATGAGCAGTTCTTC. It specifies CASSYRQRGKYEQFF.

The rearrangement joins TRBV7-3 to TRBJ2-1; 7 nucleotides match TRBD2. Trimming at V came to 5 bases and at J to 4 bases, leaving 11 bases not matched to a gene. This CDR3 region has 16 residues. From germline, CDR1 is SGHTA and CDR2 FQGTGA. DNA for the CDR3: TGTGCCAGCAGCCTGACCCCGGAACTAGCGTACAATGAGCAGTTCTTC. It codes for CASSLTPELAYNEQFF.

This clone was observed a handful of times. The V and J genes are TRBV7-2 and TRBJ2-1, with TRBD2 matching 15 bases. The CDR3 runs 15 residues. CDR1 is SGHTA, CDR2 FQGNSA, per germline. The trim removed 5 bases at V and 10 bases at J, leaving 6 bases unmatched. The CDR3 is CASSGTGTSGGEQFF. CDR3 coding DNA: TGTGCCAGCAGCGGCACCGGGACTAGCGGGGGGGAGCAGTTCTTC.

The chain recombines TRBV19 with TRBJ2-7; possible D gene TRBD2, 6 bases. With 3 bases removed from V and 1 base from J, the gap between germline ends came to 10 bases. CDR3 length equals 14 residues. CDR1 is LNHDA and CDR2 is SQIVND in the germline V gene (reference sequence). This chain's CDR3 is CASSIVEGSYEQYF. CDR3 DNA: TGTGCCAGTAGTATCGTGGAGGGTTCCTACGAGCAGTACTTC.

The chain is built from TRBV6-4 and TRBJ1-1; TRBD1 is a possible D gene (5 bases). The CDR3 consists of 13 residues. Germline CDR1 and CDR2: MRHNA and SNTAGT. Trimming removed 9 bases from V and 5 bases from J, with 16 bases in between. CDR3 sequence: CARPAGPRTEAFF. CDR3 nucleotides: TGTGCCAGACCGGCAGGGCCGAGGACTGAAGCTTTCTTT.

The chain joins TRBV7-9 to TRBJ1-2; unclear D gene. Per germline, CDR1 SEHNR and CDR2 FQNEAQ (reference sequence). The CDR3 consists of 12 residues. V shed 3 bases and J shed 1 base, with 3 bases lying between them. The CDR3 bases are TGTGCCAGCAGCTTCGGTAACTATGGCTACACCTTC. This sequence encodes CASSFGNYGYTF.

V gene TRBV9 combines with J gene TRBJ2-5; D ambiguous. TRBJ2-7 explains the end of the DNA better; the J call may be wrong. The CDR3 covers 14 residues. CDR1 and CDR2 (germline): SGDLS, YYNGEE. CDR3 in amino acids: CASSVGGKDHEQYF. The CDR3 DNA is TGTGCCAGCAGCGTAGGCGGCAAGGACCACGAGCAGTACTTC.

This clone showed up just a few times. The genes are TRBV5-4 and TRBJ2-5; TRBD1 matches 11 bases. The CDR3 length is 15 residues. In germline, CDR1 is SGHNT, CDR2 YYREEE (reference sequence). The V and J ends lost 1 base and 5 bases, in that order; junction bases with no gene match: 4. The CDR3 bases are TGTGCCAGCAGCTTGATGGGACAGGGGGTTGAGACCCAGTACTTC. Its translation: CASSLMGQGVETQYF.

The CDR3 region is CASSLGGRGEKLFF. CDR3 DNA: TGCGCCAGCAGCTTGGGAGGGCGCGGTGAAAAACTGTTTTTT. The chain links TRBV5-1 to TRBJ1-4, with D uncertain. The ends were cut back, 0 bases at V and 7 bases at J, with 10 bases in the middle. In germline, CDR1 is SGHRS, CDR2 YFSETQ. This CDR3 comprises 14 residues.

The chain recombines TRBV30 with TRBJ1-5; D not certain. Germline values: CDR1 GTSNPN, CDR2 SVGIG (reference sequence). Trimming took 3 bases from V and 1 from J, leaving 13 bases between them. The CDR3 contains 15 residues. CDR3 sequence reads: CAWRDPLQSNQPQHF. The DNA for the CDR3 is TGTGCCTGGAGAGACCCGCTCCAGAGCAATCAGCCCCAGCATTTT.

This clone was recorded a few times. CDR3 bases: TGTGCCAGCAGTTACGGCGGACCGGGCTCCTACGAGCAGTACTTC. Residues: CASSYGGPGSYEQYF. V and J are TRBV6-5 and TRBJ2-7; D gene ambiguous. In germline, CDR1 is MNHEY, CDR2 SVGAGI. V lost 2 bases to trimming and J lost 0 bases, with 11 bases between them. The CDR3 covers 15 residues.